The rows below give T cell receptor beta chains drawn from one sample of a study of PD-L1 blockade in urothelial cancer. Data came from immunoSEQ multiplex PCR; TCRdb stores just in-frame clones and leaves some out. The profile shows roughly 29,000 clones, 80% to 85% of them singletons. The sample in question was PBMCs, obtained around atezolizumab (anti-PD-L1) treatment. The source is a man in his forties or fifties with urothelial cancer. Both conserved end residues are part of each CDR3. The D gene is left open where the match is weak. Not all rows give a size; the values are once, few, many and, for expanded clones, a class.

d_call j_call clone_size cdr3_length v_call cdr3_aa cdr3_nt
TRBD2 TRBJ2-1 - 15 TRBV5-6 CASSLSGGAYNEQFF TGTGCCAGCAGCCTAAGCGGGGGGGCCTACAATGAGCAGTTCTTC
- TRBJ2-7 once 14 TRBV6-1 CASSEAGRQYEQYF TGTGCCAGCAGTGAAGCGGGGCGCCAATACGAGCAGTACTTC
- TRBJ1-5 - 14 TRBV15 CATSRDPGDQPQHF TGTGCCACCAGCAGGGACCCGGGGGATCAGCCCCAGCATTTT
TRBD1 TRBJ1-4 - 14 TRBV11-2 CASSHDRANEKLFF TGTGCCAGCAGCCATGACAGGGCTAATGAAAAACTGTTTTTT
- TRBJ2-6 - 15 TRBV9 CASSATSSGANVLTF TGTGCCAGCAGCGCCACAAGCTCTGGGGCCAACGTCCTGACTTTC
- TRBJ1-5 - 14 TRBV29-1 CSVPTGMGNQPQHF TGCAGCGTACCCACAGGTATGGGCAATCAGCCCCAGCATTTT
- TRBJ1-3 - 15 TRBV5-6 CASSLRGFSGNTIYF TGTGCCAGCAGCCTGAGAGGGTTCTCTGGAAACACCATATATTTT
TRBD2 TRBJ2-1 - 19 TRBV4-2 CASSQDVNLAGHSYNEQFF TGTGCCAGCAGCCAAGATGTAAACTTAGCGGGGCACTCCTACAATGAGCAGTTCTTC
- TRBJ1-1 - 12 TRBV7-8 CASSPGVPEAFF TGTGCCAGCAGCCCGGGGGTTCCTGAAGCTTTCTTT
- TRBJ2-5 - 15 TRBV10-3 CAISGPDSSQETQYF TGTGCCATCAGTGGGCCTGACAGTTCTCAAGAGACCCAGTACTTC
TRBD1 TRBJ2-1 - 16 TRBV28 CASSPGTGPAYNEQFF TGTGCCAGCAGTCCCGGGACAGGTCCAGCGTACAATGAGCAGTTCTTC
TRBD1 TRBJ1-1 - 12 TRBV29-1 CSIHRGNTEAFF TGCAGCATCCACAGGGGGAACACTGAAGCTTTCTTT
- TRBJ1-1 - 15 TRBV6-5 CASRTRQRTNTEAFF TGTGCCAGCAGAACAAGACAGAGAACTAACACTGAAGCTTTCTTT
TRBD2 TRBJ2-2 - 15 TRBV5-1 CASSSGGTVYGELFF TGCGCCAGCAGCTCGGGAGGGACGGTTTACGGGGAGCTGTTTTTT
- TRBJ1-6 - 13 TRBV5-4 CASSPSDNSPLHF TGTGCCAGCAGCCCTTCAGATAATTCACCCCTCCACTTT
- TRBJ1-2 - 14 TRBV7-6 CASSLAGRGDGYTF TGTGCCAGCAGCTTAGCGGGCAGGGGAGATGGCTACACCTTC
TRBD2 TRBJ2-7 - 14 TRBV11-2 CASSSTSGSHEQYF TGTGCCAGCAGCTCGACTAGCGGGAGCCACGAGCAGTACTTC
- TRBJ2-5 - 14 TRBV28 CASSLYTRLETQYF TGTGCCAGCAGTTTATACACTAGATTGGAGACCCAGTACTTC
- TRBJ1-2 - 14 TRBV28 CASSLGGGVYGYTF TGTGCCAGCAGTTTGGGGGGGGGTGTCTATGGCTACACCTTC
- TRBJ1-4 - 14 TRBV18 CASSPDQGWEKLFF TGTGCCAGCTCACCGGATCAGGGGTGGGAAAAACTGTTTTTT
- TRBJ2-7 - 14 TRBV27 CASSVSRVSYEQYF TGTGCCAGCAGTGTCTCCCGGGTGTCCTACGAGCAGTACTTC
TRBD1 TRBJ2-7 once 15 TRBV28 CASSPRGQQIFEQYF TGTGCCAGCAGTCCCAGGGGGCAGCAAATCTTCGAGCAGTACTTC
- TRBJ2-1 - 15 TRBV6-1 CASSSRITGSGEQFF TGTGCCAGCAGTAGTAGGATTACAGGGTCGGGTGAGCAGTTCTTC
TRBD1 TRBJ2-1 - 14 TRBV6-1 CASREDRPPNEQFF TGTGCCAGCAGGGAGGACAGGCCCCCCAATGAGCAGTTCTTC
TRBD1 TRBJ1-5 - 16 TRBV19 CASSIGGGTGNQPQHF TGTGCCAGTAGTATCGGGGGCGGGACAGGTAATCAGCCCCAGCATTTT
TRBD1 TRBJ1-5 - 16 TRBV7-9 CASSLVTGGYNQPQHF TGTGCCAGCAGCTTAGTAACAGGGGGCTACAATCAGCCCCAGCATTTT
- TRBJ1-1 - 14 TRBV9 CASSVGGSNTEAFF TGTGCCAGCAGCGTAGGGGGCAGTAACACTGAAGCTTTCTTT
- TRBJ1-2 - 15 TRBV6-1 CASSEAWTDTYGYTF TGTGCCAGCAGTGAAGCGTGGACAGACACCTATGGCTACACCTTC
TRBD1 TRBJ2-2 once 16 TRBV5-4 CASSLGQGANTGELFF TGTGCCAGCAGCTTGGGACAGGGGGCCAACACCGGGGAGCTGTTTTTT
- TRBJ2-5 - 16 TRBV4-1 CASSQAPGPGVETQYF TGCGCCAGCAGCCAAGCGCCGGGACCAGGGGTGGAGACCCAGTACTTC
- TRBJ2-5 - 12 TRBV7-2 CASSSRLLTQYF TGTGCCAGCAGCTCCCGACTCTTGACCCAGTACTTC
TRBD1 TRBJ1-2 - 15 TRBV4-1 CASNPSGTGPYGYTF TGCGCCAGCAATCCAAGTGGGACAGGACCATATGGCTACACCTTC
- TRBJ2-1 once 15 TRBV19 CASSHSPIFYNEQFF TGTGCCAGTAGTCACTCTCCGATTTTCTACAATGAGCAGTTCTTC
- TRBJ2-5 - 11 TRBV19 CASSMRETQYF TGTGCCAGTAGTATGAGAGAGACCCAGTACTTC
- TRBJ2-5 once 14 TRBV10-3 CAISELDRWETQYF TGTGCCATCAGTGAATTAGACAGGTGGGAGACCCAGTACTTC
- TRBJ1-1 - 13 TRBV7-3 CASSISEGAEAFF TGTGCCAGCAGCATCAGTGAAGGGGCTGAAGCTTTCTTT
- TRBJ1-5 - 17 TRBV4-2 CASSQVGLGQSNQPQHF TGTGCCAGCAGCCAAGTGGGCCTCGGACAGAGCAATCAGCCCCAGCATTTT
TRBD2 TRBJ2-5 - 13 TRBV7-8 CASGGGRGETQYF TGTGCCAGCGGGGGGGGTAGGGGAGAGACCCAGTACTTC
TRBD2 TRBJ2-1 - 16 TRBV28 CASRATGTSGRGGQFF TGTGCCAGCAGAGCCACCGGGACTAGCGGGAGGGGGGGGCAGTTCTTC
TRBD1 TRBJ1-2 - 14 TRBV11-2 CASSLGQGGYGYTF TGTGCCAGCAGCTTAGGACAGGGGGGCTATGGCTACACCTTC
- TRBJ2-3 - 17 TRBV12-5 CASAVYPRDSSTDTQYF TGTGCTAGTGCAGTTTACCCCCGGGACTCTAGCACAGATACGCAGTATTTT
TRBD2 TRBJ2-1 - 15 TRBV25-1 CASSERVVAGPLLFF TGTGCCAGCAGTGAGCGGGTGGTAGCGGGACCCCTTCTATTCTTC
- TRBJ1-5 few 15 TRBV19 CASQQGGHSNQPQHF TGTGCCAGCCAACAAGGTGGGCATAGCAATCAGCCCCAGCATTTT
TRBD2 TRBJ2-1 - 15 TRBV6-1 CASSEGRAGAYEQFF TGTGCCAGCAGTGAGGGGCGAGCGGGGGCGTATGAGCAGTTCTTC
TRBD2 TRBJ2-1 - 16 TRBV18 CASSPGSGGEYNEQFF TGTGCCAGCTCACCCGGGAGCGGGGGGGAATACAATGAGCAGTTCTTC
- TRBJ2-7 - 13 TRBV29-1 CSVAVERFYEQYF TGCAGCGTTGCCGTTGAGCGTTTCTACGAGCAGTACTTC
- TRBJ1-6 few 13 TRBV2 CASSTEYNSPLHF TGTGCCAGCTCTACAGAATATAATTCACCCCTCCACTTT
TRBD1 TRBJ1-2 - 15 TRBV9 CASSPGQELGYGYTF TGTGCCAGCAGCCCGGGACAGGAGCTAGGTTATGGCTACACCTTC
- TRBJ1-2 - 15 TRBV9 CASSIGRAENYGYTF TGTGCCAGCAGCATAGGTCGAGCGGAGAACTATGGCTACACCTTC
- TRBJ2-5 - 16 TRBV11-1 CASSLAAGQSWETQYF TGTGCCAGCAGCTTAGCTGCGGGGCAGTCTTGGGAGACCCAGTACTTC
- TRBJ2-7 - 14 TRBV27 CASSLQGWSDEQYF TGTGCCAGCAGTTTGCAGGGGTGGTCCGACGAGCAGTACTTC
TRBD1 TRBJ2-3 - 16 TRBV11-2 CASSFSRDRSTDTQYF TGTGCCAGCAGCTTTAGCCGGGACAGATCCACAGATACGCAGTATTTT
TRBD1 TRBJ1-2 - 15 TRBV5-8 CASSLRGTGGYGYTF TGTGCCAGCAGCTTGAGGGGGACAGGGGGCTATGGCTACACCTTC
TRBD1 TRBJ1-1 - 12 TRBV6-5 CASSYGTAEAFF TGTGCCAGCAGTTACGGGACAGCTGAAGCTTTCTTT
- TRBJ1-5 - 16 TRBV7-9 CASSLGGQGHDQPQHF TGTGCCAGCAGCTTAGGGGGGCAGGGACATGATCAGCCCCAGCATTTT
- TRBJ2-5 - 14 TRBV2 CASSERQGGETQYF TGTGCCAGCAGTGAGAGGCAGGGGGGAGAGACCCAGTACTTC
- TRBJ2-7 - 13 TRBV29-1 CSVESGVSYEQYF TGCAGCGTTGAATCCGGGGTCTCCTACGAGCAGTACTTC